This T cell receptor beta chain emerged from a study of blood T cell repertoires in COVID-19. Overall study context: COVID-19 samples, acute and convalescent, were from the United States, Italy and Spain. PBMCs, B-cell-depleted T cells, or T cells were the source of the cDNA or gDNA that made up the material.

Per the study methods: Estimation of nucleated cell counts relied on the amplification of reference gene primers. Clones were sequenced by immunoSEQ multiplex PCR, and TCRdb holds only the in-frame ones, with some missing. V and J calls and clone size are given by that table; D and trimming were obtained from the DNA. The repertoire includes roughly 45,000 clones, almost 85% of them detected once, and roughly a quarter sits in the top ten. Germline V CDR1 and CDR2: MNHEY, SMNVEV (reference sequence). This CDR3 is 19 amino acids long. V shed 4 bases, J shed 3 bases, and the junction held 16 bases outside the gene matches.

This clonotype was obtained from an older woman with acute or convalescent COVID-19. V gene TRBV27 combines with J gene TRBJ2-7; 12 nucleotides agree with TRBD1. The specimen sequenced was peripheral blood. CDR3 residues: CASSSTPGQGALPNYEQYF. The CDR3 DNA reads TGTGCCAGCAGTTCCACGCCGGGACAGGGGGCTTTACCCAACTACGAGCAGTACTTC.